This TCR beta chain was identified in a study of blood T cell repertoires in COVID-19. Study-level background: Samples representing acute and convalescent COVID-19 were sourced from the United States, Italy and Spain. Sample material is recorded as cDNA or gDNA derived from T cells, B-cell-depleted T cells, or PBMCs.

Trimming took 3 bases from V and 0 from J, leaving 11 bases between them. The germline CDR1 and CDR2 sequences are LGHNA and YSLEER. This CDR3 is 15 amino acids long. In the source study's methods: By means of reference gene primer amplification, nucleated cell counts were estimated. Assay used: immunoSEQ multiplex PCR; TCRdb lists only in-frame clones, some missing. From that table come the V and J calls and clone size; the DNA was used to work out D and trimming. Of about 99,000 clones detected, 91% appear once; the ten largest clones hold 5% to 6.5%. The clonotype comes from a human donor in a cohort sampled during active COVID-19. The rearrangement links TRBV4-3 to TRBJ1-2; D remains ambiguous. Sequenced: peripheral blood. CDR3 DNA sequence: TGCGCCAGCAGCCACCGAGATTCCGCTAACTATGGCTACACCTTC. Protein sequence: CASSHRDSANYGYTF.